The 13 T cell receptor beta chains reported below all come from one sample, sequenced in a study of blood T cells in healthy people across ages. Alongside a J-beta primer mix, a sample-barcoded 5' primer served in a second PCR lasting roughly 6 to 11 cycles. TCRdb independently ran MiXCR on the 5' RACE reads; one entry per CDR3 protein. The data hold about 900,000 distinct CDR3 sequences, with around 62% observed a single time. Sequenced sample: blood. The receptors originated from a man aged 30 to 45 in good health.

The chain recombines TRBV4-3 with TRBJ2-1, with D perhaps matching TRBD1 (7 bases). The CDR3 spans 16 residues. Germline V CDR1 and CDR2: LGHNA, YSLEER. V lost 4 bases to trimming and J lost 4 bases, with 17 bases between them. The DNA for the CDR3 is TGCGCCAGCAGCCGAGTTGCAGGGGGGATTTACAATGAGCAGTTCTTC. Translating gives CASSRVAGGIYNEQFF.

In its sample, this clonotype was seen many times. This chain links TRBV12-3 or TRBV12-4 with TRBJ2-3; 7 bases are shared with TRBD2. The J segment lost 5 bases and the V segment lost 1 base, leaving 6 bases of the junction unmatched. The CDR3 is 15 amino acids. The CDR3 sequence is CASSLGGGGGDTQYF. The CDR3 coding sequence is TGTGCCAGCAGTTTAGGCGGGGGAGGAGGAGATACGCAGTATTTT.

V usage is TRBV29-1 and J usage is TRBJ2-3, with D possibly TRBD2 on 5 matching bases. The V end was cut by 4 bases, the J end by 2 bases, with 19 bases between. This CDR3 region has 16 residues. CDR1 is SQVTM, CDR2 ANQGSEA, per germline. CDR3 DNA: TGCAGCGTTGCCAGACTATGGCGGTCCCCCACAGATACGCAGTATTTT. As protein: CSVARLWRSPTDTQYF.

CDR3 residues: CASPRPGCYEQYF. The DNA for the CDR3 is TGTGCCAGCCCCCGCCCTGGATGCTACGAGCAGTACTTC. The chain carries TRBV11-2 and TRBJ2-7, with D uncertain. The CDR3 consists of 13 residues. From germline, CDR1 is SGHAT and CDR2 FQNNGV. Trimming took off 8 bases at V and 3 bases at J, with 14 bases between the two ends.

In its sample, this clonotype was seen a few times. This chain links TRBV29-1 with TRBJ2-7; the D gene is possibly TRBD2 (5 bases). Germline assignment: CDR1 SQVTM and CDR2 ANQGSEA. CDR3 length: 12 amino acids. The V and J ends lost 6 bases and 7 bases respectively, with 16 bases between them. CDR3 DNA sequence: TGCAGCGTAGGAAGAGAACTAGGGGAGCAGTACTTC. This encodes CSVGRELGEQYF.

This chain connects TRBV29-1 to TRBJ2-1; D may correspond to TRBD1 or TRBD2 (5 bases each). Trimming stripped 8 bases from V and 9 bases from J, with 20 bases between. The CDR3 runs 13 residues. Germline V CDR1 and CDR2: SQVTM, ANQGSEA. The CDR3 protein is CSCRDRVYSEQFF. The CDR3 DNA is TGCAGCTGCCGGGACCGCGTTTATAGTGAGCAGTTCTTC.

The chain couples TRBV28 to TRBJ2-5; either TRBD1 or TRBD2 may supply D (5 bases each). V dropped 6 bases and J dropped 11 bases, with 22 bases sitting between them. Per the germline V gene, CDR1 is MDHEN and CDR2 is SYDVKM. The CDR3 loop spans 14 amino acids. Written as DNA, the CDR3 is TGTGCCAGCAGAGACCTCGACAGTCTTGGGGAGCAGTACTTC. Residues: CASRDLDSLGEQYF.

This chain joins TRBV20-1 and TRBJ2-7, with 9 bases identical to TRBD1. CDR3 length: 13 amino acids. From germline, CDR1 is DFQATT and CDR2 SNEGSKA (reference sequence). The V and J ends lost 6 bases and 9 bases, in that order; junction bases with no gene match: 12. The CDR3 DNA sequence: TGCAGTGCCGAAAGGGACAGGGACTCCGTGCAGTACTTC. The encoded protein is CSAERDRDSVQYF.

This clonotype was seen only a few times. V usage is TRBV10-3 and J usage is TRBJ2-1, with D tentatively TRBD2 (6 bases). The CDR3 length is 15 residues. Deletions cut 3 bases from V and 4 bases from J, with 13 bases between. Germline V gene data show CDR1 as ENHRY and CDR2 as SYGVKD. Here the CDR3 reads CAISERSGAYNEQFF. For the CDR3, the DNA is TGTGCCATCAGTGAACGTAGCGGAGCTTACAATGAGCAGTTCTTC.

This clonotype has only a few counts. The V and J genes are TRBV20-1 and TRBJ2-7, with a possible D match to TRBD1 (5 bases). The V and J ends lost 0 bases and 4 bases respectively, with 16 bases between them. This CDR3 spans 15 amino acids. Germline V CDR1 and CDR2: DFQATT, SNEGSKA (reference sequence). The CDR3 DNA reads TGCAGTGCTAGAGAAGAGACAGAGTCTATATACGAGCAGTACTTC. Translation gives CSAREETESIYEQYF.

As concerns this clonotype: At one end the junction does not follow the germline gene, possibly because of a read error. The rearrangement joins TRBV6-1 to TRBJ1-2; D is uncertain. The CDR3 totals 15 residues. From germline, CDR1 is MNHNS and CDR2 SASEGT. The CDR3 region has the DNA TGTGCCAGCAGTGAATTCCGTCGAGCTAACTATGGCCACACCTTC. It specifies CASSEFRRANYGHTF.

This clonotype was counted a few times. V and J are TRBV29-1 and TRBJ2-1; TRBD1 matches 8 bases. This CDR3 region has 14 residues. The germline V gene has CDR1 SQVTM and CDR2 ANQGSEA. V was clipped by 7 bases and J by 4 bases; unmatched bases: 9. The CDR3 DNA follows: TGCAGCGCCCTCGACAGGGGAGGTTACAATGAGCAGTTCTTC. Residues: CSALDRGGYNEQFF.

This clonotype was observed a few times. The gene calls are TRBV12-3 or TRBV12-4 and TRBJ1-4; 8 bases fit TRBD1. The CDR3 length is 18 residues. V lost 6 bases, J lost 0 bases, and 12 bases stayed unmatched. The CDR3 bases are TGTGCCAGCAGCGGCAGGGGGCCCGGGTCCGCAACTAATGAAAAACTGTTTTTT. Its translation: CASSGRGPGSATNEKLFF.